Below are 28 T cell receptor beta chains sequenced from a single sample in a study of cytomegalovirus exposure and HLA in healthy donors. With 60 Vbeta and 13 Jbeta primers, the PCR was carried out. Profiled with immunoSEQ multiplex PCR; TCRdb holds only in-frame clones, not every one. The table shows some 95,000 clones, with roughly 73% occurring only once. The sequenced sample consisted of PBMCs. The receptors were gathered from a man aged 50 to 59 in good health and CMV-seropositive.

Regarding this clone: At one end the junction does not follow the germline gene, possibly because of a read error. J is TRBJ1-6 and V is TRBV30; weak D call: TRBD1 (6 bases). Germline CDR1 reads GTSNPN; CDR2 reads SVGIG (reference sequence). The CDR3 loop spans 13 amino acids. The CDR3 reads CAWSVQGKSPLNF. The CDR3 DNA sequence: TGTGCCTGGAGTGTACAGGGAAAATCACCCCTCAACTTT.

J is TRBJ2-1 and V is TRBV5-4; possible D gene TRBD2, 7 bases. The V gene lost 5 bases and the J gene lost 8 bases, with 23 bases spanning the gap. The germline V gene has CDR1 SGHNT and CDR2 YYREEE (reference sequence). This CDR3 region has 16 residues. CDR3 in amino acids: CASSSAGRGGAHEQFF. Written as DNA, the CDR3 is TGTGCCAGCAGTTCCGCAGGTAGGGGGGGGGCGCATGAGCAGTTCTTC.

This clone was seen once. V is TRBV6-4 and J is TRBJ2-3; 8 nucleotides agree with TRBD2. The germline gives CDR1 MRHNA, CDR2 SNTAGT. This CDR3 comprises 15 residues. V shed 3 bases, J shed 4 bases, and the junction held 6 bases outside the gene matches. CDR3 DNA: TGTGCCAGCAGTGAATCAGCGGGAGAGGCAGATACGCAGTATTTT. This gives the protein CASSESAGEADTQYF.

CDR3 DNA sequence: TGTGCCAGTATGGGGGACAGGGGGCAAGGGGCTTTAAATTCACCCCTCCACTTT. This translates into CASMGDRGQGALNSPLHF. The rearrangement joins TRBV19 to TRBJ1-6; 12 bases are a match to TRBD1. Losses at the gene ends were 7 bases for V and 7 bases for J; bases not matched to a gene: 14. Germline CDR1 and CDR2: LNHDA and SQIVND (reference sequence). The CDR3 length is 18 residues.

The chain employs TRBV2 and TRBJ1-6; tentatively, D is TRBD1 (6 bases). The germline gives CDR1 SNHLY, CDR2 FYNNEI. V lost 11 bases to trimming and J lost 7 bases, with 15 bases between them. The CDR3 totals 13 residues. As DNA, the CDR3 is TGTGCCGACAGGTCCCAGGTCAATTCACCCCTCCACTTT. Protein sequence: CADRSQVNSPLHF.

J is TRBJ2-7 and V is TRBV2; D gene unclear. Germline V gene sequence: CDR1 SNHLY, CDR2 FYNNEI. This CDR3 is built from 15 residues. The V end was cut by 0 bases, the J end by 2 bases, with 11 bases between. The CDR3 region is CASSEASQSAYEQYF. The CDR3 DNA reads TGTGCCAGCAGTGAAGCTTCCCAGTCAGCCTACGAGCAGTACTTC.

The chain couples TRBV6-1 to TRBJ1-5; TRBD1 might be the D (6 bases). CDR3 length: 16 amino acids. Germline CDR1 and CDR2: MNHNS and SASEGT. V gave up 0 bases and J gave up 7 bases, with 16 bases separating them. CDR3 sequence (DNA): TGTGCCAGCAGTGAAGCGACAACAGGGCGTAGGCAGCCCCAGCATTTT. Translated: CASSEATTGRRQPQHF.

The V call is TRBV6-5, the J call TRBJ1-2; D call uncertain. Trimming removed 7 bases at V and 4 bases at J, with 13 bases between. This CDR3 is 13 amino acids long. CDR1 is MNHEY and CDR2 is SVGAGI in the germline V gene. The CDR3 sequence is CASTPGVVYGYTF. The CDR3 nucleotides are TGTGCCAGCACCCCCGGGGTCGTCTATGGCTACACCTTC.

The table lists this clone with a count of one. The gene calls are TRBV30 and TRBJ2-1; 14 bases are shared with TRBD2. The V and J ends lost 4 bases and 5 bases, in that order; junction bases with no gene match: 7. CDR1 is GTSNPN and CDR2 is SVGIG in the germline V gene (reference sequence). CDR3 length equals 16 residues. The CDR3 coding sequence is TGTGCCTGGATTTTATGGACTAGCGGGGGGAACAATGAGCAGTTCTTC. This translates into CAWILWTSGGNNEQFF.

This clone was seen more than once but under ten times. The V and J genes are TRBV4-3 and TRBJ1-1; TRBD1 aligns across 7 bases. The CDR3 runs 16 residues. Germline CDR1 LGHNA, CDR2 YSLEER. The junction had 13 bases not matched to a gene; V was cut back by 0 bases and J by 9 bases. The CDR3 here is CASSQDYWQGETKAFF. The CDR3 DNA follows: TGCGCCAGCAGCCAAGACTACTGGCAGGGGGAAACAAAAGCTTTCTTT.

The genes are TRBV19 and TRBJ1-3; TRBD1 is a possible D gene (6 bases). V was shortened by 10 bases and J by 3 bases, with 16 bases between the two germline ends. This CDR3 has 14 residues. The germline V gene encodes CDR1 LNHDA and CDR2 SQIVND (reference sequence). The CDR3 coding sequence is TGTGCCATCTCTACAGGGTCGGGTGGAAACACCATATATTTT. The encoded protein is CAISTGSGGNTIYF.

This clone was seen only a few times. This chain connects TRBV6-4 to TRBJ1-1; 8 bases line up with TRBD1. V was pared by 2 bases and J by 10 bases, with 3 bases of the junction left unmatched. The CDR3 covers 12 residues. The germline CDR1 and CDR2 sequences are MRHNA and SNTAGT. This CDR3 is CASSDRQGRAFF. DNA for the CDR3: TGTGCCAGCAGTGACCGACAGGGGAGAGCTTTCTTT.

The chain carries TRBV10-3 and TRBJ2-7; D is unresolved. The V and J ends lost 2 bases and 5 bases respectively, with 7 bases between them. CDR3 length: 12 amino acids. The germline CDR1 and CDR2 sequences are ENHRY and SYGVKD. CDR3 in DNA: TGTGCCATCAGTGAGGACTGGGACGAGCAGTACTTC. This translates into CAISEDWDEQYF.

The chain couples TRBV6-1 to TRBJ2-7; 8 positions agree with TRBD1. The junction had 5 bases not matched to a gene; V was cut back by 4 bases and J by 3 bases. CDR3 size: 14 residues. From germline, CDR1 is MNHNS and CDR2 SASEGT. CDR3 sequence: CASSVRTGIYEQYF. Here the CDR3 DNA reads TGTGCCAGCAGTGTAAGGACAGGGATCTACGAGCAGTACTTC.

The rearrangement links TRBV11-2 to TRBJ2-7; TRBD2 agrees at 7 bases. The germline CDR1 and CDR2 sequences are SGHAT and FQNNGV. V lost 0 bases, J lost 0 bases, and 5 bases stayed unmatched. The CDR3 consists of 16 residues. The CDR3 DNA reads TGTGCCAGCAGCTTAGATCCGACGGGGGGCTCCTACGAGCAGTACTTC. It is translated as CASSLDPTGGSYEQYF.

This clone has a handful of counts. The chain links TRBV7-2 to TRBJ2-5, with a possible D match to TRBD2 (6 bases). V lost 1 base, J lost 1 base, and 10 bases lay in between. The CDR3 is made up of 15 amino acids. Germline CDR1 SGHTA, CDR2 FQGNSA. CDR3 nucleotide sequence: TGTGCCAGCAGCTTAGATCGGGGGAGCCAAGAGACCCAGTACTTC. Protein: CASSLDRGSQETQYF.

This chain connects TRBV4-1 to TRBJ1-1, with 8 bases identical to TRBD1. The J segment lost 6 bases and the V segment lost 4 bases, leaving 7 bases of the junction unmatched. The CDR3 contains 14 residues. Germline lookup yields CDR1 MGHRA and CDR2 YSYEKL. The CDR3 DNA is TGCGCCAGCAGCCCGGACAGGGTTGGGGCTGAAGCTTTCTTT. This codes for CASSPDRVGAEAFF.

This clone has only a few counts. The CDR3 loop reads CASSFRAEAFF. CDR3 DNA sequence: TGTGCCAGCAGTTTCAGGGCTGAAGCTTTCTTT. The rearrangement uses TRBV27 and TRBJ1-1, with a weak D call TRBD1 (5 bases). Deletions cut 3 bases from V and 6 bases from J, with 5 bases between. The length of the CDR3 is 11 residues. The germline V gene encodes CDR1 MNHEY and CDR2 SMNVEV (reference sequence).

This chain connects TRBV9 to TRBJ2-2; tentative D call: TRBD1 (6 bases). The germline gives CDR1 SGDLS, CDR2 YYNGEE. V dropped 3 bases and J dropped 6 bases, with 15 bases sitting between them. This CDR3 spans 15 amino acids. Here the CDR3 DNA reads TGTGCCAGCAGCGACGTCGGACAGAGCTCCGGGGAGCTGTTTTTT. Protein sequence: CASSDVGQSSGELFF.

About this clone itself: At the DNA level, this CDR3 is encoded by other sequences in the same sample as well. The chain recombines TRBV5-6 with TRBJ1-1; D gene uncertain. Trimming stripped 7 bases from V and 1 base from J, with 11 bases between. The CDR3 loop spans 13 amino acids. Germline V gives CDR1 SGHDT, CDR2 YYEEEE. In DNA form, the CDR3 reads TGTGCCAGCTCCCGGAGAGGGAACACTGAAGCTTTCTTT. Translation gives CASSRRGNTEAFF.

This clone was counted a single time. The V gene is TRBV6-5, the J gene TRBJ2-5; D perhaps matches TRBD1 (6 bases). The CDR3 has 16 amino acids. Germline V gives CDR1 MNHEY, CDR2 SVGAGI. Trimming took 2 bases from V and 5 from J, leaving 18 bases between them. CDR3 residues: CASSYAEPQGSETQYF. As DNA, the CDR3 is TGTGCCAGCAGTTACGCCGAGCCCCAGGGGAGCGAGACCCAGTACTTC.

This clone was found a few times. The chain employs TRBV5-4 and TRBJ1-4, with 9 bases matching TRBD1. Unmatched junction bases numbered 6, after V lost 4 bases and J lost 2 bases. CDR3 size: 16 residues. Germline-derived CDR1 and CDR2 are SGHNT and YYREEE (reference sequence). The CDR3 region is CASSKQGAGTNEKLFF. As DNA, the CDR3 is TGTGCCAGCAGCAAACAGGGGGCAGGGACTAATGAAAAACTGTTTTTT.

As DNA, the CDR3 is TGTGCCAGCAGGGTACAGGGGGCTGGTGAAAAACTGTTTTTT. Its protein product is CASRVQGAGEKLFF. The chain uses TRBV2 and TRBJ1-4; TRBD1 matches at 9 bases. The CDR3 loop spans 14 amino acids. Germline-derived CDR1 and CDR2 are SNHLY and FYNNEI. V trimming: 6 bases; J trimming: 7 bases; junction bases outside the gene matches: 6.

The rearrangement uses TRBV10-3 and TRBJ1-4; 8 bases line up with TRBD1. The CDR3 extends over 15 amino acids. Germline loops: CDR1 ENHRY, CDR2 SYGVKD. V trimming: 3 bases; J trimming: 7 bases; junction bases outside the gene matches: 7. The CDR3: CAISEQGVVGEKLFF. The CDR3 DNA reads TGTGCCATCAGTGAACAGGGGGTTGTCGGTGAAAAACTGTTTTTT.

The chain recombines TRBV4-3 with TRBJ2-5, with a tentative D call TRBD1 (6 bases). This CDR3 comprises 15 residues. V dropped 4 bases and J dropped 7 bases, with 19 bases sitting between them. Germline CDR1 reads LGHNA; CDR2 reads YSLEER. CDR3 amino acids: CASSPVTGTLGTQYF. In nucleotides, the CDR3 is TGCGCCAGCAGCCCGGTAACCGGGACACTAGGGACCCAGTACTTC.

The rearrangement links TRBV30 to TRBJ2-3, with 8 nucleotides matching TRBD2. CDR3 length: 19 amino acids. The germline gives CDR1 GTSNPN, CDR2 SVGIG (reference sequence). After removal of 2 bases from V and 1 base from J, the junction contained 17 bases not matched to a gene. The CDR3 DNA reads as TGTGCCTGGAGTCTCCCGCGGGGGGCTTCCTCGGGGGGCACAGATACGCAGTATTTT. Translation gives CAWSLPRGASSGGTDTQYF. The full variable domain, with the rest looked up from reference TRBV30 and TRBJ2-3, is SQTIHQWPATLVQPVGSPLSLECTVEGTSNPNLYWYRQAAGRGLQLLFYSVGIGQISSEVPQNLSASRPQDRQFILSSKKLLLSDSGFYLCAWSLPRGASSGGTDTQYFGPGTRLTVL.

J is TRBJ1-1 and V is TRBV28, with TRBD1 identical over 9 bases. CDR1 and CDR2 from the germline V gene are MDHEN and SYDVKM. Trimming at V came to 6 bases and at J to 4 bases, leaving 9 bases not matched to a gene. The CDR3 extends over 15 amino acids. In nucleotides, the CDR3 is TGTGCCAGCAGCACTACCGGGACAGGGAGCACTGAAGCTTTCTTT. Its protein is CASSTTGTGSTEAFF.

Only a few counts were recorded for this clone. The CDR3 region has the DNA TGCGCCAGCAGCCGGTCTCAGGGGCCGCGAAATCCTGAAGCTTTCTTT. It codes for CASSRSQGPRNPEAFF. This chain links TRBV4-3 with TRBJ1-1; tentatively, D is TRBD1 (6 bases). Germline CDR1 reads LGHNA; CDR2 reads YSLEER. V was cut by 4 bases and J by 6 bases, with 21 bases left in between. This CDR3 comprises 16 residues.